The next 3 T cell receptor beta chains were all read from a single sample in a study of blood T cell repertoires in COVID-19. Sequenced by immunoSEQ multiplex PCR; TCRdb stores in-frame clones only, minus some. The table records 150,000 to 200,000 clones, under 90% of them present only once. Source material: peripheral blood. The source is a man aged 35 to 55 with acute or convalescent COVID-19.

The chain is built from TRBV6-5 and TRBJ1-1; possibly TRBD1 for D (5 bases). V gave up 8 bases and J gave up 11 bases, with 21 bases separating them. There are 13 residues in the CDR3. The V gene's germline CDR1 is MNHEY and CDR2 SVGAGI. This chain's CDR3 is CASCQGSGVVAFF. The CDR3 nucleotides read TGTGCCAGCTGCCAGGGATCGGGGGTCGTCGCTTTCTTT.

The rearrangement links TRBV7-8 to TRBJ2-7; 12 nucleotides align to TRBD1. The CDR3 is 15 amino acids. Trimming cost V 6 bases and J 5 bases; bases outside gene matches: 8. Germline CDR1 reads SGHVS; CDR2 reads FQNEAQ. The CDR3 DNA reads TGTGCCAGCAGATTGGGACAGGGGGCTAACCACGAGCAGTACTTC. Translating it yields CASRLGQGANHEQYF.

This chain uses TRBV6-5 with TRBJ2-7, with 9 bases that match TRBD2. The J segment lost 1 base and the V segment lost 2 bases, leaving 3 bases of the junction unmatched. Germline loops: CDR1 MNHEY, CDR2 SVGAGI. The CDR3 is 15 amino acids. CDR3 sequence: CASSYVLAGSYEQYF. The DNA for the CDR3 is TGTGCCAGCAGTTACGTCCTAGCGGGATCCTACGAGCAGTACTTC.